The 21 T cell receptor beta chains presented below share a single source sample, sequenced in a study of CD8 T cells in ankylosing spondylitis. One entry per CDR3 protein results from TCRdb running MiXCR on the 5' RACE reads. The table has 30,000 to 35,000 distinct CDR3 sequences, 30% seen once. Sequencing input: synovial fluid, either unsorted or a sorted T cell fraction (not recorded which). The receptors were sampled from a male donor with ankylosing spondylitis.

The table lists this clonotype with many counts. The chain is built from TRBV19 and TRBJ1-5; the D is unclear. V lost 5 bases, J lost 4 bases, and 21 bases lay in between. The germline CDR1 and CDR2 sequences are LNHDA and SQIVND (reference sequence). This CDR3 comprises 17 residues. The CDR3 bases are TGTGCCAGTAGTCCCTTTCTGGAGACGTGGCAAAATCAGCCCCAGCATTTT. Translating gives CASSPFLETWQNQPQHF.

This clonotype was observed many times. CDR3 coding DNA: TGTGCCAGCAGTACTTCAGACAGTGGGCAGTACTTC. Its translation is CASSTSDSGQYF. The rearrangement joins TRBV27 to TRBJ2-7; a weak D match, TRBD1 (5 bases). V lost 5 bases to trimming and J lost 9 bases, with 14 bases between them. CDR1 is MNHEY, CDR2 SMNVEV, per germline (reference sequence). The CDR3 sequence is 12 residues long.

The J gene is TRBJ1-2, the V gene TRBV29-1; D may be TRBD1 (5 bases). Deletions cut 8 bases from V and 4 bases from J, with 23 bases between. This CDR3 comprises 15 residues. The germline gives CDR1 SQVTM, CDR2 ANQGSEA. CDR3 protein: CSISRGFSRTYGYTF. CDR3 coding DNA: TGCAGCATCTCGCGGGGCTTTAGTCGTACCTATGGCTACACCTTC. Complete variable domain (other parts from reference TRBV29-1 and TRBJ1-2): SAVISQKPSRDICQRGTSLTIQCQVDSQVTMMFWYRQQPGQSLTLIATANQGSEATYESGFVIDKFPISRPNLTFSTLTVSNMSPEDSSIYLCSISRGFSRTYGYTFGSGTRLTVV.

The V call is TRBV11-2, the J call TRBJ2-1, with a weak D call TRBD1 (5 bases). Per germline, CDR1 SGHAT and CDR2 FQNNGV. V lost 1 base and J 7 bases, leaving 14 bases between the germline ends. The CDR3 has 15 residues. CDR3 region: CASSLGGTRLNEQFF. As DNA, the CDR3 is TGTGCCAGCAGCTTAGGGGGCACCAGGTTGAATGAGCAGTTCTTC. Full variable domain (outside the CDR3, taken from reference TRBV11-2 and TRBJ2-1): EAGVAQSPRYKIIEKRQSVAFWCNPISGHATLYWYQQILGQGPKLLIQFQNNGVVDDSQLPKDRFSAERLKGVDSTLKIQPAKLEDSAVYLCASSLGGTRLNEQFFGPGTRLTVL.

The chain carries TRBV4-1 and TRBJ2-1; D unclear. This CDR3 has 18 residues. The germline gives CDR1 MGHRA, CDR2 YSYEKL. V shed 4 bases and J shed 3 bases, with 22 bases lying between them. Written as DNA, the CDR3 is TGCGCCAGCAGCCCCCATTTTTCACAGCGCCCCCACTACAATGAGCAGTTCTTC. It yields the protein CASSPHFSQRPHYNEQFF.

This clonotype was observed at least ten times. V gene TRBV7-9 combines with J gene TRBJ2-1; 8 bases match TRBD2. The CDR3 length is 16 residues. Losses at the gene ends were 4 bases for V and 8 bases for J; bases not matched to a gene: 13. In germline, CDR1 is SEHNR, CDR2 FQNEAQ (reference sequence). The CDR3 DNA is TGTGCCAGCAGCTCCCTCCGGGAGGGCTTCTGGGATGAGCAGTTCTTC. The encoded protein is CASSSLREGFWDEQFF. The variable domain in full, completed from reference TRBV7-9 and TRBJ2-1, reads DTGVSQNPRHKITKRGQNVTFRCDPISEHNRLYWYRQTLGQGPEFLTYFQNEAQLEKSRLLSDRFSAERPKGSFSTLEIQRTEQGDSAMYLCASSSLREGFWDEQFFGPGTRLTVL.

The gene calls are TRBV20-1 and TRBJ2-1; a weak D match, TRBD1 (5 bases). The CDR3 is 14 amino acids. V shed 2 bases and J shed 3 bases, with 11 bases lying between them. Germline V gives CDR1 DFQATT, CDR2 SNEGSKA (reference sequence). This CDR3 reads CSARNRNNYNEQFF. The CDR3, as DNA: TGCAGTGCTAGAAACAGGAACAACTACAATGAGCAGTTCTTC.

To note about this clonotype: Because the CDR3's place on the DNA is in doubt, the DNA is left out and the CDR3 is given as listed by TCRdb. The CDR3 is CASSLGGSGGELFFF. The chain is built from TRBV7-8 and TRBJ2-2; TRBD2 is the table's D call and was not checked against the DNA. The CDR3 contains 15 residues when both ends are counted. CDR1 SGHVS and CDR2 FQNEAQ come from the germline V gene.

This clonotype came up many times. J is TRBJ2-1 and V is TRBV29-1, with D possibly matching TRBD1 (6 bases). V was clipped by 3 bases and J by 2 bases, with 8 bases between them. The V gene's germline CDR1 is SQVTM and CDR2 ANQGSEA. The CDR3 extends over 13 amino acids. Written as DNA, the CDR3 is TGCAGCGTTGACACAGGGACCTACAATGAGCAGTTCTTC. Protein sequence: CSVDTGTYNEQFF.

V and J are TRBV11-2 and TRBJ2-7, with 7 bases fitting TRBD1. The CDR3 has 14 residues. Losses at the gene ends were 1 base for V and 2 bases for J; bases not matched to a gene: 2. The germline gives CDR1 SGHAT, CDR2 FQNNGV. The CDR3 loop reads CASSLGQGPYEQYF. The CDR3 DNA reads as TGTGCCAGCAGCTTAGGACAGGGTCCCTACGAGCAGTACTTC.

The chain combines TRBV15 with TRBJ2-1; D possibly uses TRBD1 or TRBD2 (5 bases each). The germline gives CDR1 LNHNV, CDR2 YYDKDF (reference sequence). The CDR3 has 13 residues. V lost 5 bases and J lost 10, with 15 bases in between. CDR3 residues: CATSWGLGVEQFF. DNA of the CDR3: TGTGCCACCAGCTGGGGGTTGGGAGTCGAGCAGTTCTTC.

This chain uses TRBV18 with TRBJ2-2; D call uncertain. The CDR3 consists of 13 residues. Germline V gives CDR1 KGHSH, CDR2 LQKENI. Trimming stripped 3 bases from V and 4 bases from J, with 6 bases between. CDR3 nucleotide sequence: TGTGCCAGCTCACCGGCAGGCACCGGGGAGCTGTTTTTT. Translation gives CASSPAGTGELFF.

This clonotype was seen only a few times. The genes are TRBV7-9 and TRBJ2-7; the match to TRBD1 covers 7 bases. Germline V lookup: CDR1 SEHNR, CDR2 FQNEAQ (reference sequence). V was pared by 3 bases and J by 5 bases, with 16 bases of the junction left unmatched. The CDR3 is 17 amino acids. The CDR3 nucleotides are TGTGCCAGCAGCTTCCCCCAGACAGGGAGTTCGTCCGACGAGCAGTACGTC. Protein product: CASSFPQTGSSSDEQYV.

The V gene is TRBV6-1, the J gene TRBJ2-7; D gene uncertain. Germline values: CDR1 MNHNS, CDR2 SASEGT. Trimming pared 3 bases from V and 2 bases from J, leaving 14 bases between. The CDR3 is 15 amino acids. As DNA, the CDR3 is TGTGCCAGCAGTGAGACTGATGACGGTGCCTACGAGCAGTACGTC. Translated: CASSETDDGAYEQYV.

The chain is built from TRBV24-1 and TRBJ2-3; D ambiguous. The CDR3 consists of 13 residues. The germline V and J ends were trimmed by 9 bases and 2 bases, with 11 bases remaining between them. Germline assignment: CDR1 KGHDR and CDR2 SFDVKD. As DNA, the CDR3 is TGTGCCACCTATGACACCTACACAGATACGCAGTATTTT. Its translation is CATYDTYTDTQYF.

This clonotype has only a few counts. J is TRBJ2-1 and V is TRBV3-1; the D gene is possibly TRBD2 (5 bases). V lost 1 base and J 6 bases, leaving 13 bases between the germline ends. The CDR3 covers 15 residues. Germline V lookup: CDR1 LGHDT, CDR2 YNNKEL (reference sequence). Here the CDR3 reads CASSQGSGNTNEQFF. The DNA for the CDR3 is TGTGCCAGCAGCCAAGGATCGGGGAATACCAATGAGCAGTTCTTC.

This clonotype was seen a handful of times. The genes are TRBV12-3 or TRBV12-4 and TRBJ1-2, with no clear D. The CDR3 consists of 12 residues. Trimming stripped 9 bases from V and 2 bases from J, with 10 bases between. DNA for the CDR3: TGTGCCAGTGCTTCCGGGAACTATGGCTACACCTTC. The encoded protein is CASASGNYGYTF.

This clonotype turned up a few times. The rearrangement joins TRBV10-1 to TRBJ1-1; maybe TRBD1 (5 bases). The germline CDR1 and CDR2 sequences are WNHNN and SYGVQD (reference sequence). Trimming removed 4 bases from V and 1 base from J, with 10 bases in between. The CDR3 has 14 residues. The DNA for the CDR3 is TGCGCCAGCAGTGTTTCCAGGGCGAACACTGAAGCTTTCTTT. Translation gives CASSVSRANTEAFF.

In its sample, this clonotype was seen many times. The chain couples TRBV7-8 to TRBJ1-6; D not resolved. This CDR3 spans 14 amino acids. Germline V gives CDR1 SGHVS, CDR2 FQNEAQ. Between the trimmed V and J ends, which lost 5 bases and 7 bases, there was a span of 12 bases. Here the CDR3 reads CASSPAAENSPLHF. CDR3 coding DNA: TGTGCCAGCAGCCCCGCGGCTGAGAATTCACCCCTCCACTTT.

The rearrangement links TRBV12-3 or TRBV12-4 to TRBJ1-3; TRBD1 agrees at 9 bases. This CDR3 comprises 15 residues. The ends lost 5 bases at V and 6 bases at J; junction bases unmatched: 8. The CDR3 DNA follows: TGTGCCAGCAGTGCCACAGGGGGCGAACAAAACACCATATATTTT. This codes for CASSATGGEQNTIYF.

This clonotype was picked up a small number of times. The CDR3 coding sequence is TGTGCCAGCAGTTTAGACGAGGTCTTCTATGGCTACACCTTC. Translated, it gives CASSLDEVFYGYTF. V and J are TRBV12-3 or TRBV12-4 and TRBJ1-2; D unclear. The CDR3 consists of 14 residues. V dropped 1 base and J dropped 4 bases, with 10 bases sitting between them.